The 18 T cell receptor beta chains in this list originate from one sample, sequenced in a study of shared clonotypes between healthy human individuals. Using immunoSEQ multiplex PCR, the repertoire was profiled, and TCRdb retains in-frame clones only, with some absent. The sample lists about 1 million clones, 75% occurring once. Input material: memory CD4+ T cells sorted from blood. Specified subset: CD45RA-negative fraction. These receptors all stem from a man aged 18 to 29 in good health.

Worth noting for this clone: A clone one base away is much larger, so this may be a read error. Distinct nucleotide sequences in the sample also encode this CDR3. In DNA, the CDR3 is TGTGCCAGCAGTTCGAACACCGGGGAGCTGTTTTTT. Protein: CASSSNTGELFF. The rearrangement links TRBV6-5 to TRBJ2-2; D is undetermined. The CDR3 covers 12 residues. Between the trimmed V and J ends, which lost 4 bases and 0 bases, there was a span of 0 bases. Germline lookup yields CDR1 MNHEY and CDR2 SVGAGI.

This clone occurred a few times. The chain employs TRBV11-2 and TRBJ1-3, with D hard to call. V dropped 1 base and J dropped 0 bases, with 10 bases sitting between them. Germline lookup yields CDR1 SGHAT and CDR2 FQNNGV. This CDR3 region has 16 residues. This chain's CDR3 is CASSLGERRSGNTIYF. Here the CDR3 DNA reads TGTGCCAGCAGCTTAGGGGAGCGACGCTCTGGAAACACCATATATTTT.

The sample holds a few counts of this clone. The chain has TRBV6-1 and TRBJ1-2; a weak D match, TRBD1 (5 bases). The CDR3 length is 12 residues. Germline values: CDR1 MNHNS, CDR2 SASEGT. Trimming took off 1 base at V and 8 bases at J, with 8 bases between the two ends. DNA of the CDR3: TGTGCCAGCAGTGAAGTGACAGCGGGCTACACCTTC. Translated, it gives CASSEVTAGYTF.

This chain connects TRBV2 to TRBJ1-3; tentatively, D is TRBD1 (5 bases). Germline-derived CDR1 and CDR2 are SNHLY and FYNNEI. The CDR3 covers 16 residues. Trimming stripped 7 bases from V and 0 bases from J, with 16 bases between. The CDR3 here is CASIRDSSSSGNTIYF. Written as DNA, the CDR3 is TGTGCCAGCATACGGGACTCTTCGAGCTCTGGAAACACCATATATTTT.

The chain uses TRBV9 and TRBJ2-5; 7 bases are shared with TRBD1. This CDR3 is 15 amino acids long. Germline CDR1 and CDR2: SGDLS and YYNGEE. With V trimmed by 1 base and J by 2 bases, 5 bases remained unmatched. For the CDR3, the DNA is TGTGCCAGCAGCGTAACTGACAGGGCACAAGAGACCCAGTACTTC. It yields the protein CASSVTDRAQETQYF.

The chain couples TRBV5-8 to TRBJ2-6; D gene unclear. This CDR3 is 15 amino acids long. CDR1 is SGHTS and CDR2 is YDEGEE in the germline V gene. V lost 4 bases and J lost 2, with 10 bases in between. The DNA for the CDR3 is TGTGCCAGCAGCGCTCCTGGTGCTGGGGCCAACGTCCTGACTTTC. Protein sequence: CASSAPGAGANVLTF.

The chain uses TRBV2 and TRBJ2-3, with D perhaps TRBD1 (5 bases). V was cut by 8 bases and J by 6 bases, with 15 bases left in between. The CDR3 length is 13 residues. Germline V gene sequence: CDR1 SNHLY, CDR2 FYNNEI. CDR3 DNA: TGTGCCAGCGGGGTTACATGGGGCGATACGCAGTATTTT. Translation: CASGVTWGDTQYF.

V is TRBV4-1 and J is TRBJ1-2, with TRBD1 as a possible D gene (6 bases). The germline gives CDR1 MGHRA, CDR2 YSYEKL. The CDR3 covers 19 residues. Trimming cost V 4 bases and J 2 bases, with 26 bases left between them. CDR3 in amino acids: CASSPVAQVRPGHNYGYTF. The CDR3 DNA reads TGCGCCAGCAGCCCCGTCGCCCAGGTTCGACCGGGACACAACTATGGCTACACCTTC.

A remark on this clone: The sample has other DNA sequences that encode this CDR3 too. This rearrangement joins TRBV5-1 to TRBJ2-5, with D tentatively TRBD1 or TRBD2 (6 bases each). The CDR3 length is 14 residues. V was shortened by 0 bases and J by 3 bases, with 9 bases between the two germline ends. The germline gives CDR1 SGHRS, CDR2 YFSETQ. The CDR3 here is CASSLEGGKETQYF. Written as DNA, the CDR3 is TGCGCCAGCAGCTTGGAGGGGGGAAAAGAGACCCAGTACTTC.

The chain has TRBV7-2 and TRBJ2-3; 10 nucleotides align to TRBD1. After removal of 4 bases from V and 1 base from J, the junction contained 5 bases not matched to a gene. This CDR3 has 16 amino acids. Germline V gives CDR1 SGHTA, CDR2 FQGNSA. The CDR3 spells CASSSSGTGGTDTQYF. For the CDR3, the DNA is TGTGCCAGCAGCTCCTCCGGGACAGGGGGCACAGATACGCAGTATTTT.

The chain joins TRBV10-1 to TRBJ2-2; D remains ambiguous. CDR3 length equals 12 residues. Trimming left V 6 bases short and J 4 bases short, with 6 bases between. Germline loops: CDR1 WNHNN, CDR2 SYGVQD (reference sequence). CDR3 nucleotide sequence: TGCGCCAGCAGCCGTAGCACCGGGGAGCTGTTTTTT. Translated, it gives CASSRSTGELFF.

This sequence joins TRBV6-1 and TRBJ1-4; D perhaps matches TRBD1 (5 bases). This CDR3 comprises 15 residues. V shed 6 bases and J shed 8 bases, with 19 bases lying between them. In germline, CDR1 is MNHNS, CDR2 SASEGT. This chain's CDR3 is CASRPGDGAGEKLFF. For the CDR3, the DNA is TGTGCCAGCAGGCCGGGAGATGGGGCGGGCGAAAAACTGTTTTTT.

The chain uses TRBV18 and TRBJ2-7, with TRBD1 matching 8 bases. The CDR3 is 15 amino acids. In germline, CDR1 is KGHSH, CDR2 LQKENI. The V segment lost 3 bases and the J segment 2 bases; nucleotides outside the gene matches: 6. The CDR3 sequence is CASSPDRAAPYEQYF. The CDR3 DNA reads TGTGCCAGCTCACCGGACAGGGCAGCCCCCTACGAGCAGTACTTC.

This clone has just one count. This sample includes further DNA sequences coding for the same CDR3. The J gene is TRBJ2-5, the V gene TRBV7-2; 11 nucleotides match TRBD2. Germline V gene sequence: CDR1 SGHTA, CDR2 FQGNSA. The CDR3 sequence is 15 residues long. With V trimmed by 5 bases and J by 2 bases, 4 bases remained unmatched. CDR3 sequence: CASSRTSGSQETQYF. For the CDR3, the DNA is TGTGCCAGCAGCCGGACTAGCGGGTCACAAGAGACCCAGTACTTC.

This rearrangement joins TRBV5-1 to TRBJ2-1; 13 nucleotides agree with TRBD2. CDR1 and CDR2 from the germline V gene are SGHRS and YFSETQ. The CDR3 contains 16 residues. The junction had 1 base not matched to a gene; V was cut back by 0 bases and J by 4 bases. CDR3 nucleotide sequence: TGCGCCAGCAGCTTGGAGACTAGCGGGGGGTACAATGAGCAGTTCTTC. This sequence encodes CASSLETSGGYNEQFF.

The genes are TRBV2 and TRBJ2-1; TRBD2 matches at 9 bases. CDR1 is SNHLY, CDR2 FYNNEI, per germline. The junction had 13 bases not matched to a gene; V was cut back by 4 bases and J by 9 bases. The CDR3 consists of 16 residues. This CDR3 reads CASSAFQREEGGEQFF. The DNA for the CDR3 is TGTGCCAGCAGTGCTTTCCAGCGGGAGGAGGGAGGTGAGCAGTTCTTC.

This clone was detected a few times. The V call is TRBV18, the J call TRBJ1-3; TRBD1 matches at 8 bases. The CDR3 is 15 amino acids. The germline gives CDR1 KGHSH, CDR2 LQKENI. V gave up 6 bases and J gave up 0 bases; unmatched junction bases: 4. The CDR3 sequence is CASSLDRVSGNTIYF. CDR3 DNA sequence: TGTGCCAGCTCCCTGGACAGGGTCTCTGGAAACACCATATATTTT.

V usage is TRBV30 and J usage is TRBJ1-1; D perhaps matches TRBD1 (6 bases). Germline-derived CDR1 and CDR2 are GTSNPN and SVGIG (reference sequence). The CDR3 runs to 14 residues. V lost 2 bases and J 5 bases, leaving 15 bases between the germline ends. The CDR3: CAWSPRGGGTEAFF. The CDR3, as DNA: TGTGCCTGGAGTCCCCGGGGAGGGGGGACTGAAGCTTTCTTT.